These 2 T cell receptor beta chains were all obtained from the same sample, sequenced in a study of immune evolution from preneoplasia to lung adenocarcinoma. TCRdb's table, derived via immunoSEQ multiplex PCR, lists solely in-frame clones and lacks some. Of approximately 4,500 clones in the sample, approximately 86% were seen once. The material sequenced was FFPE invasive lung adenocarcinoma tissue. These receptors all come from a person aged 45 to 59 with lung adenocarcinoma.

The count of this clone is one. This rearrangement joins TRBV10-3 to TRBJ2-4, with 12 bases that match TRBD1. The V gene end was trimmed by 10 bases and the J gene end by 8 bases; junction bases not matched to a gene: 3. The CDR3 runs to 12 residues. The germline V gene has CDR1 ENHRY and CDR2 SYGVKD. The CDR3: CATRDRGHIQYF. For the CDR3, the DNA is TGTGCCACACGGGACAGGGGGCACATTCAGTACTTC.

This clone was recorded only once. The genes are TRBV5-1 and TRBJ2-5; 13 bases are a match to TRBD2. The trim removed 4 bases at V and 2 bases at J, leaving 5 bases unmatched. This CDR3 region has 16 residues. Germline lookup yields CDR1 SGHRS and CDR2 YFSETQ. Here the CDR3 DNA reads TGCGCCAGCAGCCCCGGGACTAGCGGGGTACAAGAGACCCAGTACTTC. Translation: CASSPGTSGVQETQYF.